This T cell receptor (beta chain) was sequenced for a study of sequential checkpoint blockade in melanoma. Study-wide context: Maintenance nivolumab came after either treatment sequence.

V lost 6 bases and J lost 1, with 9 bases in between. This CDR3 region has 13 residues. From germline, CDR1 is LNHDA and CDR2 SQIVND (reference sequence). Sample treatment: randomized to nivolumab then ipilimumab (arm A) or the reverse (arm B). DNA-damaging chemotherapy had not been given to any patient beforehand. Sorted cells were live CD3+CD8+, lacking CD19 and CD56, from PBMCs. The data were produced by immunoSEQ multiplex PCR, yet TCRdb's version contains in-frame clones alone and is incomplete. The data contain 25,000 to 30,000 clones, approximately 75% of them seen just once; the ten biggest clones take up about 14%.

The chain employs TRBV19 and TRBJ1-1; tentatively, D is TRBD1 (6 bases). The starting material was CD8+ T cells sorted from blood (inferred from file names), obtained from a patient given nivolumab and ipilimumab in sequence. The clonotype was recovered from a human donor with melanoma. CDR3 sequence reads: CASRLTGNTEAFF. The CDR3, as DNA: TGTGCCAGTAGACTGACAGGGAACACTGAAGCTTTCTTT.